The 4 T cell receptor beta chains below all came from one sample that was sequenced in a study of blood T cell repertoires in COVID-19. Clones were read by immunoSEQ multiplex PCR, and TCRdb kept only the in-frame ones, dropping some. The sample yields about 250,000 clones, 80% to 90% seen once. Input material: PBMCs or T cells enriched from blood (not recorded which). These receptors originate from a woman in her thirties or forties who had been exposed to COVID-19.

The V gene is TRBV30, the J gene TRBJ1-2; tentatively, D is TRBD1 (5 bases). CDR1 is GTSNPN, CDR2 SVGIG, per germline (reference sequence). V lost 2 bases and J 4 bases, leaving 20 bases between the germline ends. This CDR3 comprises 16 residues. Here the CDR3 reads CAWSSMGLLHLYGYTF. CDR3 nucleotide sequence: TGTGCCTGGAGTTCCATGGGACTCCTTCACCTCTATGGCTACACCTTC. The variable domain in full, completed from reference TRBV30 and TRBJ1-2, reads SQTIHQWPATLVQPVGSPLSLECTVEGTSNPNLYWYRQAAGRGLQLLFYSVGIGQISSEVPQNLSASRPQDRQFILSSKKLLLSDSGFYLCAWSSMGLLHLYGYTFGSGTRLTVV.

J is TRBJ2-7 and V is TRBV29-1; D remains unclear. The CDR3 loop spans 15 amino acids. Per the germline V gene, CDR1 is SQVTM and CDR2 is ANQGSEA. V was cut by 0 bases and J by 6 bases, with 18 bases left in between. CDR3 sequence reads: CSVEDCPRLGFEQYV. The CDR3 DNA is TGCAGCGTTGAAGACTGTCCGAGGCTAGGTTTCGAGCAGTACGTC.

In this sample, this clone turned up once. This rearrangement joins TRBV4-3 to TRBJ1-1, with D unclear. This CDR3 is built from 14 residues. Germline V gene data show CDR1 as LGHNA and CDR2 as YSLEER. Deletions cut 1 base from V and 3 bases from J, with 9 bases between. The CDR3: CASSQVSTYTEAFF. CDR3 coding DNA: TGCGCCAGCAGCCAAGTTTCAACTTACACTGAAGCTTTCTTT.

Concerning this clone: This same CDR3 is encoded by further DNA sequences in the sample. V gene TRBV7-6 combines with J gene TRBJ2-1; TRBD2 aligns across 13 bases. The CDR3 loop spans 15 amino acids. V lost 5 bases and J lost 7; bases outside the gene matches: 5. Germline loops: CDR1 SGHVS, CDR2 FNYEAQ. In nucleotides, the CDR3 is TGTGCCAGCAGCATAACTAGCGGGGGGGCAAATGAGCAGTTCTTC. It encodes CASSITSGGANEQFF.